Following are 6 T cell receptor beta chains from one sample sequenced in a study of T cell repertoires in cytomegalovirus infection. TCRdb analysed the reads with MiXCR anew, one entry per CDR3 protein. The table includes over 300,000 distinct CDR3 sequences, under 20% detected once. The sample comprised PBMCs. All receptors come from a human donor in good health (CMV status not recorded). Some clones in this sample may be carry-over from other donors' samples.

The genes are TRBV3-1 and TRBJ1-1, with 8 nucleotides matching TRBD1. In germline, CDR1 is LGHDT, CDR2 YNNKEL (reference sequence). The CDR3 consists of 22 residues. With V trimmed by 4 bases and J by 4 bases, 29 bases remained unmatched. In DNA, the CDR3 is TGTGCCAGCAGCCCAAGGCCTCGACAGGGGCCCTGGGTGGACTTGGCTGGCACTGAAGCTTTCTTT. This codes for CASSPRPRQGPWVDLAGTEAFF.

This chain uses TRBV10-3 with TRBJ2-2, with 8 bases lining up with TRBD1. Per the germline V gene, CDR1 is ENHRY and CDR2 is SYGVKD. This CDR3 has 14 amino acids. V lost 4 bases, J lost 9 bases, and 7 bases stayed unmatched. The CDR3 here is CAISASQGDRELFF. The CDR3 DNA is TGTGCCATCAGTGCCTCACAGGGGGACCGGGAGCTGTTTTTT.

A remark on this clonotype: A clone one base away is much larger, so this may be a read error. The CDR3, as DNA: TGTGCCGGCAGCCCCGGCGACAGGGAAGTTTGGAACTATGGCTACACCTTC. Translated: CAGSPGDREVWNYGYTF. The genes are TRBV11-2 and TRBJ1-2; 7 bases are shared with TRBD1. Germline CDR1 SGHAT, CDR2 FQNNGV. The CDR3 loop spans 17 amino acids. Based on the CDR3 plus reference TRBV11-2 and TRBJ1-2, the full variable domain is EAGVAQSPRYKIIEKRQSVAFWCNPISGHATLYWYQQILGQGPKLLIQFQNNGVVDDSQLPKDRFSAERLKGVDSTLKIQPAKLEDSAVYLCAGSPGDREVWNYGYTFGSGTRLTVV.

There are many counts of this clonotype. The genes are TRBV7-9 and TRBJ2-3; no clear D gene. Germline V gives CDR1 SEHNR, CDR2 FQNEAQ (reference sequence). Between the trimmed V and J ends, which lost 5 bases and 0 bases, there was a span of 15 bases. The CDR3 is 16 residues long. The CDR3 spells CASSHARASSTDTQYF. The DNA for the CDR3 is TGTGCCAGCAGCCATGCTAGGGCCTCTAGCACAGATACGCAGTATTTT. The full variable domain, in which reference TRBV7-9 and TRBJ2-3 provide the parts outside the CDR3, is DTGVSQNPRHKITKRGQNVTFRCDPISEHNRLYWYRQTLGQGPEFLTYFQNEAQLEKSRLLSDRFSAERPKGSFSTLEIQRTEQGDSAMYLCASSHARASSTDTQYFGPGTRLTVL.

In its sample, this clonotype was seen many times. The rearrangement links TRBV11-2 to TRBJ1-6; 10 bases line up with TRBD1. CDR1 SGHAT and CDR2 FQNNGV come from the germline V gene. V lost 1 base and J lost 7; bases outside the gene matches: 1. This CDR3 contains 15 residues. The CDR3 sequence: CASSLGGQGNSPLHF. The DNA of the CDR3 is TGTGCCAGCAGCTTAGGGGGACAGGGGAATTCACCCCTCCACTTT. Full variable domain (remainder filled in from reference TRBV11-2 and TRBJ1-6): EAGVAQSPRYKIIEKRQSVAFWCNPISGHATLYWYQQILGQGPKLLIQFQNNGVVDDSQLPKDRFSAERLKGVDSTLKIQPAKLEDSAVYLCASSLGGQGNSPLHFGNGTRLTVT.

In DNA, the CDR3 is TGTGCCAGCACAACCGCTTGGCACACTGAAGCTTTCTTT. Encoded protein: CASTTAWHTEAFF. The rearrangement links TRBV2 to TRBJ1-1; no reliable D call. The germline CDR1 and CDR2 sequences are SNHLY and FYNNEI. The CDR3 runs to 13 residues. The V and J ends lost 7 bases and 3 bases respectively, with 12 bases between them.